One sample yielded the 8 T cell receptor beta chains listed below, sequenced in a study of technical replicates of blood from several donors (dated by TCRdb to 2016 to 2017). Library construction relied on the immunoSEQ multiplex PCR assay. The immuneACCESS repertoire file appears here via TCRdb, limited to in-frame rearrangements. These files lack a portion of the clones; in checked studies, under half of the deficit traces to unresolved V genes, and the cause of the others is not known. Within this sample are some 76,000 clones, with under 99% of them counted one time only. Of the sample, approximately 0.21% is held by the ten largest clones. Sequencing was carried out using T cells isolated from PBMCs. Receptors originate from a human donor in good health.

This sequence joins TRBV7-9 and TRBJ2-1, with TRBD1 matching 10 bases. Germline CDR1 SEHNR, CDR2 FQNEAQ (reference sequence). This CDR3 spans 14 amino acids. Trimming took 5 bases from V and 9 from J; bases not matched to a gene: 7. The CDR3 DNA reads as TGTGCCAGCAGCCTGACAGGGGGCAGGGGTGAGCAGTTCTTC. Protein product: CASSLTGGRGEQFF. The whole variable domain, filled in from reference TRBV7-9 and TRBJ2-1, reads DTGVSQNPRHKITKRGQNVTFRCDPISEHNRLYWYRQTLGQGPEFLTYFQNEAQLEKSRLLSDRFSAERPKGSFSTLEIQRTEQGDSAMYLCASSLTGGRGEQFFGPGTRLTVL.

This chain links TRBV15 with TRBJ2-1, with 16 positions matching TRBD2. Losses at the gene ends were 2 bases for V and 8 bases for J; bases not matched to a gene: 27. The CDR3 consists of 24 residues. Germline-derived CDR1 and CDR2 are LNHNV and YYDKDF (reference sequence). CDR3 residues: CATSRPGGGVGTSGRARISDEQFF. In DNA form, the CDR3 reads TGTGCCACCAGCAGACCCGGAGGGGGGGTCGGGACTAGCGGGAGGGCGCGAATTAGCGATGAGCAGTTCTTC.

The V and J genes are TRBV5-1 and TRBJ2-1, with D possibly TRBD2 on 5 matching bases. The CDR3 totals 16 residues. CDR1 SGHRS and CDR2 YFSETQ come from the germline V gene. V lost 0 bases, J lost 2 bases, and 12 bases lay in between. CDR3 protein: CASSLAIGNTYNEQFF. The CDR3 nucleotides read TGCGCCAGCAGCTTGGCCATCGGGAACACCTACAATGAGCAGTTCTTC.

The J gene is TRBJ1-2, the V gene TRBV27; perhaps TRBD1 as D (6 bases). Germline V gene data show CDR1 as MNHEY and CDR2 as SMNVEV (reference sequence). The CDR3 has 15 amino acids. The germline V and J ends were trimmed by 4 bases and 8 bases, with 20 bases remaining between them. The CDR3 reads CASSSNRDIFRGYTF. The CDR3 bases are TGTGCCAGCAGTTCCAACCGGGACATCTTCCGGGGCTACACCTTC.

The chain recombines TRBV2 with TRBJ1-3, with 7 positions matching TRBD1. Germline CDR1 SNHLY, CDR2 FYNNEI. J lost 4 bases, V lost 5 bases, and 11 bases had no gene match. CDR3 length: 16 residues. The chain's CDR3 is CASSQNPTGSGNTIYF. The CDR3 DNA sequence: TGTGCCAGCAGTCAAAACCCGACAGGGTCGGGAAACACCATATATTTT.

The chain combines TRBV14 with TRBJ1-1, with a tentative D call TRBD1 (5 bases). The germline V and J ends were trimmed by 1 base and 4 bases, with 10 bases remaining between them. Germline loops: CDR1 SGHDN, CDR2 FVKESK. This CDR3 is built from 14 residues. The CDR3 bases are TGTGCCAGCAGCCAAGTCAGGGAAGTCACTGAAGCTTTCTTT. Amino acids: CASSQVREVTEAFF.

J is TRBJ1-2 and V is TRBV30; the match to TRBD1 covers 8 bases. J gave up 8 bases and V 2 bases, and 10 bases lay outside the gene matches. The V gene's germline CDR1 is GTSNPN and CDR2 SVGIG (reference sequence). CDR3 length: 14 residues. CDR3 region: CAWSPDRGTRGYTF. CDR3 DNA sequence: TGTGCCTGGAGTCCCGACAGGGGAACGAGGGGCTACACCTTC.

The chain joins TRBV10-1 to TRBJ2-1; D is ambiguous. Germline loops: CDR1 WNHNN, CDR2 SYGVQD (reference sequence). V gave up 0 bases and J gave up 6 bases, with 6 bases separating them. The CDR3 is 13 amino acids. CDR3: CASSESLSNEQFF. CDR3 bases: TGCGCCAGCAGTGAGTCGCTCAGCAATGAGCAGTTCTTC.